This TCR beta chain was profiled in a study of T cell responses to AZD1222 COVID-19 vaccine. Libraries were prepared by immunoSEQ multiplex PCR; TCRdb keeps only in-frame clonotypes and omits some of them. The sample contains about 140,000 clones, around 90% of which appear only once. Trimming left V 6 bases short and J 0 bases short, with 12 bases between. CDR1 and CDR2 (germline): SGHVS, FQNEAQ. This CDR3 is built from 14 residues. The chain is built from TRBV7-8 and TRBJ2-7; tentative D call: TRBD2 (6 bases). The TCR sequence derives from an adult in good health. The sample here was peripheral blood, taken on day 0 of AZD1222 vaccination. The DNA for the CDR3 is TGTGCCAGCAGTTTTGGGGGGAACTCCTACGAGCAGTACTTC. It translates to CASSFGGNSYEQYF.